The present T cell receptor beta chain was sequenced within a study of CXCR3-negative and CXCR3-positive naive CD8 T cells (dated by TCRdb to the late 2010s). About the investigation overall: In total, roughly 130 million TRB reads were obtained, corresponding to roughly 1.5 +/- 0.3 million reads per library. Diversity and physicochemical repertoire analyses covered about a dozen donors pooled from two independent experiments. Naive subsets from five or six donors and memory cells from 3 donors were included in the TRBV-TRBJ cluster analysis. Results and caveats for the whole study, not just this receptor: Because surface CD5, which is linked to self-reactivity in mice, was comparable between the naive subsets, TCR interaction strength was also inferred from TRB CDR3 physicochemical properties. Within the same donor, TRBV-TRBJ usage looked similar between naive CXCR3-negative and CXCR3-positive cells, but memory cells had distinct patterns. Because CXCR3 expression was partially decreased after cryopreservation, freshly isolated PBMCs were used for most assays. TRB CDR3s from CXCR3-positive naive cells showed higher hydrophobicity (lower Kidera factor 4), lower energy, and higher strength and volume indices than CXCR3-negative naive cells. Repertoire diversity was comparably high in both naive subsets but much lower in memory CD8+ T cells.

About this clonotype itself: Its antigen specificity is not known.

This sample was sequenced with a NextSeq 550. The Human TCR Profiling Kit (MiLaboratory) was used to prepare UMI-labeled 5' RACE TRB cDNA libraries. The full amount of extracted RNA was used for cDNA synthesis, and the full amount of resulting cDNA was used for PCR amplification. Libraries were prepared in parallel with an identical number of PCR cycles. Per the source publication's procedure: MIGEC and MiXCR extracted about 50,000 +/- 10,000 unique UMI-labeled TRB cDNA molecules per library, requiring at least two reads per UMI. An average of roughly 40,000 +/- 10,000 functional in-frame TRB CDR3 nucleotide clonotypes without stop codons was found per library. Diversity metrics, including normalized Shannon-Wiener and Chao1, were computed in VDJtools after downsampling to 5000 UMI-labeled TRB molecules per sample. VDJtools computed clonotype-size-weighted physicochemical properties of the central five CDR3 residues: interaction energy, strength, volume and Kidera factor 4. After the reads were reprocessed by TCRdb, one entry was made per CDR3 protein sequence, with no DNA. What appears here as the V and J calls and clone size reflects TCRdb's work, not the paper's. The sample table holds 150,000 to 180,000 distinct CDR3 sequences. The ten largest clones capture approximately 0.5% of the sample.

From cysteine to phenylalanine, the CDR3 is 13 amino acids long. A DNA sequence was not provided. From the germline V gene, CDR1 is SGHVS and CDR2 is FNYEAQ. Each CD8+ T cell subset was flow-sorted in triplicate, with roughly 300,000 cells per subset placed directly into RLT lysis buffer. To keep memory contaminants out, a stringent definition of naive CD8+ T cells was applied: CD45RO-CCR7+CD27+CD95-. Peripheral blood mononuclear cells were isolated from buffy coats by standard density gradient centrifugation. A FACSAria III was used to flow-sort naive CXCR3-negative and CXCR3-positive CD8+ T cells. An RNeasy Mini Kit was used to extract total RNA from the sorted cells.

The specimen sequenced was naive CXCR3+ CD8+ T cells from blood. The cell subset or site label on this specimen signifies: CD45RO-CCR7+CD27+CD95- naive CD8+ T cells expressing CXCR3 (TNR3+). The source is a human donor in good health. Some clones in this sample may be carry-over from other donors' samples. The sequence links TRBV7-6 to TRBJ1-5. The CDR3 reads as follows: CASSLGGAQPQHF.